These T cell receptor beta chains were read from a single sample in a study of blood T cell repertoires in COVID-19. The assay was immunoSEQ multiplex PCR, and TCRdb's table has in-frame clones only and misses some. The data contain over 200,000 clones, 84% of them seen just once; the ten biggest clones take up less than 2%. Material for sequencing was PBMCs or T cells enriched from blood (not recorded which). These TCRs come from a man aged 55 to 70 who had recovered from COVID-19. Each CDR3 is given without its conserved first and last residue.

TRBJ1-2,TRBV4-3,ASSHSFLMGRGNGYT
TRBJ1-2,TRBV4-2,ASSQEPERGSDGYT
TRBJ1-2,TRBV6-5,ASRTTGGANYGYT
TRBJ2-5,TRBV11-2,ASRSSWGGETQY
TRBJ1-1,TRBV11-3,ASSEARGWTEAF
TRBJ1-3,TRBV18,ASSPQGVPSGNTIY
TRBJ1-5,TRBV30,AWSVQGGNQPQH
TRBJ2-1,TRBV27,ASSLGQGVGGPF
TRBJ2-3,TRBV5-1,ASSPVDRVSTDTQY
TRBJ2-7,TRBV9,ASSVTRGSLEQY
TRBJ2-5,TRBV7-9,ASSLDRVLGETQY
TRBJ1-1,TRBV29-1,SVRLDTEAF
TRBJ1-1,TRBV7-2,ASSLTAGDTEAF
TRBJ2-2,TRBV21-1,ATGGWTRGAGELF
TRBJ2-7,TRBV2,ASSAPFRVEQY
TRBJ2-7,TRBV5-1,ASSLAAGPYEQY
TRBJ1-1,TRBV7-2,ASSHATGAEAF
TRBJ1-3,TRBV7-8,ASSFNRDTGNTIY
TRBJ1-2,TRBV6-5,ASKTGGGGYT
TRBJ2-7,TRBV11-2,ASSSSRVESYEQY
TRBJ1-5,TRBV6-2/TRBV6-3,ASSLDRDRGGPQH
TRBJ1-4,TRBV7-9,ASSLGYGRDNEKLF
TRBJ2-2,TRBV6-4,ASRQGETGELF
TRBJ2-7,TRBV24-1,ATSDRSGGDEQY
TRBJ2-6,TRBV7-7,ASSFGGSGANVLT
TRBJ1-2,TRBV3-1/TRBV3-2,ASSQGQGARGYT
TRBJ2-5,TRBV6-5,ASTTSGGKTQY
TRBJ1-5,TRBV12-5,ASAKRQGNNQPQH
TRBJ2-3,TRBV6-2/TRBV6-3,ASSYRSGGDTQY
TRBJ1-2,TRBV7-8,ASSADRGGMDGYT
TRBJ1-5,TRBV5-8,ASSPGTGAQPQH
TRBJ1-6,TRBV18,ASSLGQGDSPLH